This entry is about one T cell receptor (beta chain). This sample's TCRbeta library carried unique molecular identifier barcodes. Each CDR3 protein gets one entry after TCRdb re-called the PCR reads with MiXCR. Of around 400,000 distinct CDR3 sequences listed, about 20% were seen once; the top ten hold approximately 3.9%. The data are from a study of T-cell reconstitution after alpha-beta-depleted transplantation in children. The source was PBMCs from the stem cell graft donor, collected from the stem cell graft. This clonotype originated in a human donor who donated a stem cell graft to a child with acute myeloid leukemia.

Here the CDR3 reads CSVVGAGVPGEQYF. CDR3 coding DNA: TGCAGCGTTGTGGGTGCGGGAGTGCCCGGCGAGCAGTACTTC. V and J are TRBV29-1 and TRBJ2-7; 7 positions agree with TRBD2. V gave up 4 bases and J gave up 6 bases; unmatched junction bases: 12. The CDR3 has 14 amino acids. The V gene's germline CDR1 is SQVTM and CDR2 ANQGSEA.